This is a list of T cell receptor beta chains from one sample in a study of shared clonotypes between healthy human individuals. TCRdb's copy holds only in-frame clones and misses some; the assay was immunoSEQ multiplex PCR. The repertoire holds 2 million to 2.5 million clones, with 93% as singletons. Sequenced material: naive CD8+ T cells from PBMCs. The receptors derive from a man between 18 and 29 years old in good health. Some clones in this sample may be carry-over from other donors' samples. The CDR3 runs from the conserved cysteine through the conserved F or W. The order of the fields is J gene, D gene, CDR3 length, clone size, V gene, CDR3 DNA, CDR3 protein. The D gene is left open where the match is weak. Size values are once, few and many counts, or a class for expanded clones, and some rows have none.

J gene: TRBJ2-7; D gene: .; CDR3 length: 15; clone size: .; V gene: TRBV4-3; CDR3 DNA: TGCGCCAGCAGCCAAGACAGGAGCTGTGCCTACGAGCAGTACTTC; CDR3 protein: CASSQDRSCAYEQYF
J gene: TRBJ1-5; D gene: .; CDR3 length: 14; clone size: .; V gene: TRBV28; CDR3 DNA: TGTGCCACCAGTTTTCTACGGGGGTTTCAGCCCCAGCATTTT; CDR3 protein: CATSFLRGFQPQHF
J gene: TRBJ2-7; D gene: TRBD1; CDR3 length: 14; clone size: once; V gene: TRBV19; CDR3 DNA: TGTGCCAGTAGTGCCCGGGACAGCTCCTACGAGCAGTACTTC; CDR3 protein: CASSARDSSYEQYF
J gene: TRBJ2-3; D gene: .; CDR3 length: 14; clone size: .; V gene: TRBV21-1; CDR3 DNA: TGTGCCAGCAGCAAAGGGACAGGGGGAGATACGCAGTATTTT; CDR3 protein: CASSKGTGGDTQYF
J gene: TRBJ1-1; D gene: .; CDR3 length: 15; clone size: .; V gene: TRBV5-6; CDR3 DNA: TGTGCCAGCAGCTTGGCGAGCCGAGGATGGGCTGAAGCTTTCTTT; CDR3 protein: CASSLASRGWAEAFF
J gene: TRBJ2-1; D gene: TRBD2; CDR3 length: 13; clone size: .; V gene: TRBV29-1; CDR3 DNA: TGCAGCGTTGAGGGGGGGACTACCTTTGAGCAGTTCTTC; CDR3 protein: CSVEGGTTFEQFF
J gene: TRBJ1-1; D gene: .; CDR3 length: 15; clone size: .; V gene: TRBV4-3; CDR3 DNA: TGCGCCAGCAGCCAAGTGAGGGCCGAAAACACTGAAGCTTTCTTT; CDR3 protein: CASSQVRAENTEAFF
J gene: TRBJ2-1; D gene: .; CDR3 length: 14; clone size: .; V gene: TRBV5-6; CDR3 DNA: TGTGCCAGCACCACGTCTGACTCCTACAATGAGCAGTTCTTC; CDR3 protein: CASTTSDSYNEQFF
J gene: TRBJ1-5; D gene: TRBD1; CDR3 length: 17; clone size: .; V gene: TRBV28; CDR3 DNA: TGTGCCAGCAGGCGAAACGTCGACAGGGTCAGCAATCAGCCCCAGCATTTT; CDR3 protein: CASRRNVDRVSNQPQHF
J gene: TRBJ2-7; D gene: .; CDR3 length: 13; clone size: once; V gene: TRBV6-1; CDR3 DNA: TGTGCCAGCCGCTCCATAGCCCCCTACGAGCAGTACTTC; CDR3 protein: CASRSIAPYEQYF
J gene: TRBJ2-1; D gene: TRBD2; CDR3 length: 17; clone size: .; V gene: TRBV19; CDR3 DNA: TGTGCCAGTAGTATAGAGGGGGGACTAGCGGCCTACAATGAGCAGTTCTTC; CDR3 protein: CASSIEGGLAAYNEQFF
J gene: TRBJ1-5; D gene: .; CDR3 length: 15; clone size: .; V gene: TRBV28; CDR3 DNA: TGTGCCAGCAGTCTCCTCGAGGCGAGCAATCAGCCCCAGCATTTT; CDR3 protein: CASSLLEASNQPQHF
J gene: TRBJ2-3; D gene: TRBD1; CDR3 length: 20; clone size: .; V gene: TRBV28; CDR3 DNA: TGTGCCAGCAGTTTGGGGACAGGGGGGAACTCCCATCAATTCACAGATACGCAGTATTTT; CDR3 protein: CASSLGTGGNSHQFTDTQYF
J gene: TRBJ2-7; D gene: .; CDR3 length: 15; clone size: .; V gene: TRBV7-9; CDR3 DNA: TGTGCCAGCAGGTCAGGTTCCTGGGATCCCCACGAGCAGTACTTC; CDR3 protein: CASRSGSWDPHEQYF
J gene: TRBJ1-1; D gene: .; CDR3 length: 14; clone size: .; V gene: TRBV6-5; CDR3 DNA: TGTGCCAGCAGTTACGGTATCGGCGGTACTGAAGCTTTCTTT; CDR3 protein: CASSYGIGGTEAFF
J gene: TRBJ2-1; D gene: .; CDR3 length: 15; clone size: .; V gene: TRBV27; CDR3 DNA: TGTGCCAGCAGTTTATCGAGGGGGAGGGCCGCTGAGCAGTTCTTC; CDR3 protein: CASSLSRGRAAEQFF
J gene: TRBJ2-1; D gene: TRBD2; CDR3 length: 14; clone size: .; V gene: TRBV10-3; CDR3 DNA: TGTGCCATCAGTGTCCTAGCGGATTACAATGAGCAGTTCTTC; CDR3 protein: CAISVLADYNEQFF
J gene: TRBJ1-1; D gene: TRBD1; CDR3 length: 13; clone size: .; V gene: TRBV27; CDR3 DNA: TGTGCCAGCAGTTTAGGACAGGTCACTGAAGCTTTCTTT; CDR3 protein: CASSLGQVTEAFF
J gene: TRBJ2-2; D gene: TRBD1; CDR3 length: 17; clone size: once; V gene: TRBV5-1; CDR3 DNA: TGCGCCAGCAGCTATCCCCACGACAGGGGCAACACCGGGGAGCTGTTTTTT; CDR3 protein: CASSYPHDRGNTGELFF
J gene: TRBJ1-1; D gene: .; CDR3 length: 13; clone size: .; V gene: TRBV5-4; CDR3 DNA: TGTGCCAGCTACACAGGGATGGGAGATGAAGCTTTCTTT; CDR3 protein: CASYTGMGDEAFF
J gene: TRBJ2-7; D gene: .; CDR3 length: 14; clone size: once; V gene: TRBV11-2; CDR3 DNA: TGTGCCAGCAGCTTCGGAGGGCCCCTCTACGAGCAGTACTTC; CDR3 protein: CASSFGGPLYEQYF
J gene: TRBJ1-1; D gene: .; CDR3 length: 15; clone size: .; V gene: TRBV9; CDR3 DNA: TGTGCCAGCAGCCCGGGAGGGGGGCTAGGCACTGAAGCTTTCTTT; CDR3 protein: CASSPGGGLGTEAFF
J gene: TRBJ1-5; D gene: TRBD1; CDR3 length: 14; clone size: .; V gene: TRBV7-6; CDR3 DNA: TGTGCCAGCAGCCGGGGACAGGGCCGTCAGCCCCAGCATTTT; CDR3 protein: CASSRGQGRQPQHF